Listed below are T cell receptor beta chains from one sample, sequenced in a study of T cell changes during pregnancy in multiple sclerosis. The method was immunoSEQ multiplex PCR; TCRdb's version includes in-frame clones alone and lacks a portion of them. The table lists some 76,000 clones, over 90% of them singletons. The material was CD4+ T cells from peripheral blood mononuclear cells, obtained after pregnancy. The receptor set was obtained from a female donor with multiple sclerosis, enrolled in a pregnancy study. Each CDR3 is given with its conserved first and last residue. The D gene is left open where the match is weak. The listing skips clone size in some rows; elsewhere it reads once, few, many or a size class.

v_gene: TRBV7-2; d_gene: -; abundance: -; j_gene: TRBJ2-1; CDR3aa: CASSLSTGYNEQFF; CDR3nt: TGTGCCAGCAGCTTATCGACGGGTTACAATGAGCAGTTCTTC
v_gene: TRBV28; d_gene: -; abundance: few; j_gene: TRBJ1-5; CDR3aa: CASNQWLGDNQPQHF; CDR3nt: TGTGCCAGTAACCAATGGCTCGGAGACAATCAGCCCCAGCATTTT
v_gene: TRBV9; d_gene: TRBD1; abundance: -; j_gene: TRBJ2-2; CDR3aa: CASSPTGGQNTGELFF; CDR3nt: TGTGCCAGCAGCCCAACAGGGGGCCAGAACACCGGGGAGCTGTTTTTT
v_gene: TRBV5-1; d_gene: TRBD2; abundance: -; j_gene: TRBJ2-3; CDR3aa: CASSSGLAGGDTDTQYF; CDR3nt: TGCGCCAGCAGCTCAGGACTAGCGGGGGGGGACACAGATACGCAGTATTTT
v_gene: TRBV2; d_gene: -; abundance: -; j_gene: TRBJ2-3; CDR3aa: CASSQGQQADTQYF; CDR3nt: TGTGCCAGCAGCCAAGGACAGCAAGCAGATACGCAGTATTTT
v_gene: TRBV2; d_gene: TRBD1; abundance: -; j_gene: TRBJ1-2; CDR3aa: CASAQGATYDGYTF; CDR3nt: TGTGCCAGCGCCCAGGGGGCAACTTACGATGGCTACACCTTC
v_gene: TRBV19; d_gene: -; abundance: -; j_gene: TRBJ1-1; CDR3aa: CASRVDRAMNTEAFF; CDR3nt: TGTGCCAGTAGGGTCGACAGAGCTATGAACACTGAAGCTTTCTTT
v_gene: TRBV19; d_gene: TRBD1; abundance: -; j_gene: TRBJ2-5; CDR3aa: CASSIVGQRRETQYF; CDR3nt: TGTGCCAGTAGTATCGTGGGACAGAGGCGGGAGACCCAGTACTTC
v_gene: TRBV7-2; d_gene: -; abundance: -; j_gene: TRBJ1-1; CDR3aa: CASSLREGRAEAFF; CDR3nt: TGTGCCAGCAGCTTACGGGAGGGGCGGGCTGAAGCTTTCTTT
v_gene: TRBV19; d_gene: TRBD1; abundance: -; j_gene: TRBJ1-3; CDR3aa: CASTQGQKIYF; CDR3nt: TGTGCCAGTACCCAGGGACAGAAGATATATTTT
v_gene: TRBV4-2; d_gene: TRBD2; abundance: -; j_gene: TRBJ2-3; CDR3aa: CASSQGMAGDSTDTQYF; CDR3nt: TGTGCCAGCAGCCAAGGCATGGCGGGGGATAGCACAGATACGCAGTATTTT
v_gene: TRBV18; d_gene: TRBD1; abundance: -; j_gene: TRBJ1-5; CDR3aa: CASSLGQGRQPQHF; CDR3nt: TGTGCCAGCTCTTTAGGACAGGGAAGGCAGCCCCAGCATTTT
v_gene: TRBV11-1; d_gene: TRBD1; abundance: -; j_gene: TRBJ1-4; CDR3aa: CASSVNPGQPNEKLFF; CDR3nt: TGTGCCAGCAGCGTAAATCCGGGACAGCCCAATGAAAAACTGTTTTTT
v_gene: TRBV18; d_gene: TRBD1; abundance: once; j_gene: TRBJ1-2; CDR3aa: CASSFTNLRDRAYGYTF; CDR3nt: TGTGCCAGCTCATTCACCAACCTCCGGGACAGGGCCTATGGCTACACCTTC
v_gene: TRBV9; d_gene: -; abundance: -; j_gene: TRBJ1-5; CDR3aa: CASSVGAGYTPQHF; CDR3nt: TGTGCCAGCAGCGTAGGGGCAGGGTATACGCCCCAGCATTTT
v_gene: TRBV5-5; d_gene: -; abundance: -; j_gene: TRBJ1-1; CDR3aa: CASSAQGGSTEAFF; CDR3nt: TGTGCCAGCAGCGCGCAGGGAGGGTCCACTGAAGCTTTCTTT
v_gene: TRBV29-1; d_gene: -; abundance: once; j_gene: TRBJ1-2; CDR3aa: CSVEKGVGYTF; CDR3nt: TGCAGCGTTGAGAAGGGGGTTGGCTACACCTTC
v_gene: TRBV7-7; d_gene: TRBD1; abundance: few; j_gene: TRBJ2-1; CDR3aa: CASSLDRGGNEQFF; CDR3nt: TGTGCCAGCAGCCTAGACAGGGGAGGCAATGAGCAGTTCTTC
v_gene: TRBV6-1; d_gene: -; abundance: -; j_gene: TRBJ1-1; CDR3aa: CASSLKLRNTEAFF; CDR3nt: TGTGCCAGCAGTCTGAAACTGAGGAACACTGAAGCTTTCTTT
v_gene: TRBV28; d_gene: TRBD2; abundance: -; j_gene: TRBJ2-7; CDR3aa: CASTLAQTSGGGEQYF; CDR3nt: TGTGCCAGCACCTTGGCCCAGACTAGCGGGGGGGGAGAGCAGTACTTC
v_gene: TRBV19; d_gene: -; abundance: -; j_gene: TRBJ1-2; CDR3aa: CASSSQVPYGYTF; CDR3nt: TGTGCCAGTAGTAGTCAGGTTCCGTATGGCTACACCTTC
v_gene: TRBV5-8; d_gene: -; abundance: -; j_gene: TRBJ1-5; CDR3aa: CASSFAGRERQPQHF; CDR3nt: TGTGCCAGCAGCTTCGCTGGCAGGGAACGTCAGCCCCAGCATTTT
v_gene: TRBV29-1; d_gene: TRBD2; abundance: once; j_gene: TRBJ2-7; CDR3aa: CSVGPTLAGGGEQYF; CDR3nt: TGCAGCGTTGGTCCCACTCTAGCGGGAGGGGGTGAGCAGTACTTC
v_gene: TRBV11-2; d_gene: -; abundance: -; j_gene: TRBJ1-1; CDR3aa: CASSLVSQTNTEAFF; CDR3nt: TGTGCCAGCAGCTTAGTGTCTCAGACTAACACTGAAGCTTTCTTT
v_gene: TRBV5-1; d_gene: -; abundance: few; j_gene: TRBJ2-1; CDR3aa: CASSLAGEQFF; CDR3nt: TGCGCCAGCAGCTTGGCCGGTGAGCAGTTCTTC
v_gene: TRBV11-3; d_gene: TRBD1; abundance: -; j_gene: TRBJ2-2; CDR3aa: CASSEYTTGGATGELFF; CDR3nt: TGTGCCAGCAGCGAATATACGACAGGGGGAGCGACCGGGGAGCTGTTTTTT
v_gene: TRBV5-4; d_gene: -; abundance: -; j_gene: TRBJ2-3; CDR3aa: CASRGRGADTQYF; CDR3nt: TGTGCCAGCAGAGGTCGGGGGGCGGATACGCAGTATTTT
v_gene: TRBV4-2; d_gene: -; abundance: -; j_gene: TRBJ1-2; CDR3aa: CASSRGQLRGGYTF; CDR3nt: TGTGCCAGCAGCCGCGGACAGCTACGGGGAGGCTACACCTTC
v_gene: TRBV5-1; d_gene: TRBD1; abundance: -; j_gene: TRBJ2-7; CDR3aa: CASSLYSGTEYEQYF; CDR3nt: TGCGCCAGCAGCTTGTATTCCGGGACAGAGTACGAGCAGTACTTC
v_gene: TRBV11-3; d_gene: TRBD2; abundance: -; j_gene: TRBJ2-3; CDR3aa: CASSLGRAADTQYF; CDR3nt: TGTGCCAGCAGCCTCGGGAGGGCCGCAGATACGCAGTATTTT
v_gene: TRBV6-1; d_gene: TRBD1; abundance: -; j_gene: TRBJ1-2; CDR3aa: CASSDGTGLGYGYTF; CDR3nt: TGTGCCAGCAGCGATGGGACAGGGCTCGGCTATGGCTACACCTTC
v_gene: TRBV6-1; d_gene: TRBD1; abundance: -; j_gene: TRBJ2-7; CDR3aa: CASRSTGSYEQYF; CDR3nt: TGTGCCAGCAGATCGACAGGGTCCTACGAGCAGTACTTC
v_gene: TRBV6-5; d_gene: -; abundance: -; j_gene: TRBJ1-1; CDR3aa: CASSYDTKNTEAFF; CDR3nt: TGTGCCAGCAGTTACGACACAAAGAACACTGAAGCTTTCTTT
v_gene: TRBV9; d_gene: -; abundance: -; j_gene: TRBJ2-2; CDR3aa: CASSVVASRRTGELFF; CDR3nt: TGTGCCAGCAGCGTAGTGGCCTCCCGGCGGACCGGGGAGCTGTTTTTT
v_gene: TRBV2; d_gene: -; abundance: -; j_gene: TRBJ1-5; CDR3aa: CASSTGSYSNQPQHF; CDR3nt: TGTGCCAGCAGTACAGGTTCATATAGCAATCAGCCCCAGCATTTT
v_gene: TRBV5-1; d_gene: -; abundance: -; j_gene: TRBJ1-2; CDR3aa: CASSPSGGPYGYTF; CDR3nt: TGCGCCAGCAGCCCAAGCGGGGGTCCCTATGGCTACACCTTC
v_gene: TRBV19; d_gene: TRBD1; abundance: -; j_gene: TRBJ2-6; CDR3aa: CASSTLGGTGANVLTF; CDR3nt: TGTGCCAGTAGTACCCTAGGGGGCACTGGGGCCAACGTCCTGACTTTC
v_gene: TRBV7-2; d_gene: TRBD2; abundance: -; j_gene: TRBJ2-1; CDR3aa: CASSLKAGGGGFF; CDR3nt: TGTGCCAGCAGCTTAAAAGCGGGGGGTGGGGGGTTCTTC
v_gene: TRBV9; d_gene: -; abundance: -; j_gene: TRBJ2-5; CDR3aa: CASSVASAGETQYF; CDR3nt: TGTGCCAGCAGCGTAGCTTCCGCAGGAGAGACCCAGTACTTC
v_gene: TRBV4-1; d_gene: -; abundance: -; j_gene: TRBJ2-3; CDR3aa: CASSQEWGLPGLTDTQYF; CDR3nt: TGCGCCAGCAGCCAAGAATGGGGACTCCCAGGACTCACAGATACGCAGTATTTT
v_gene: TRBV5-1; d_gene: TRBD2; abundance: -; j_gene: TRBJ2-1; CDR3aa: CASSFRLAGAPNEQFF; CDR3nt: TGCGCCAGCAGCTTTCGACTAGCGGGAGCACCCAATGAGCAGTTCTTC
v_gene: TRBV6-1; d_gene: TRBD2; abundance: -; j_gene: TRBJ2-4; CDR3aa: CASTGRDIQYF; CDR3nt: TGTGCCAGCACAGGGAGGGACATTCAGTACTTC
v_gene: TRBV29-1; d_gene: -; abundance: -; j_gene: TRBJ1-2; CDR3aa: CSVVDLDLVVNYGYTF; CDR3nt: TGCAGCGTTGTTGACTTAGACTTGGTGGTTAACTATGGCTACACCTTC
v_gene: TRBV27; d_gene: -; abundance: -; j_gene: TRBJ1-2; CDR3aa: CASSRAREGYGYTF; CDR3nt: TGTGCCAGCAGTAGGGCGAGGGAGGGGTATGGCTACACCTTC
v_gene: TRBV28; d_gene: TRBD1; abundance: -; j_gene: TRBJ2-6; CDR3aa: CASSLVDRSSGANVLTF; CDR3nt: TGTGCCAGCAGTTTAGTGGACAGGAGCTCTGGGGCCAACGTCCTGACTTTC
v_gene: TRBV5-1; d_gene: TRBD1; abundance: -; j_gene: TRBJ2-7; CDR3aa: CASSRDSAYEQYF; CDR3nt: TGCGCCAGCAGCAGGGACAGCGCCTACGAGCAGTACTTC
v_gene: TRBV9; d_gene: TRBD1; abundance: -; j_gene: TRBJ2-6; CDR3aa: CASSVRDRGPEQGANVLTF; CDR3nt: TGTGCCAGCAGCGTCCGGGACAGGGGGCCTGAGCAAGGGGCCAACGTCCTGACTTTC
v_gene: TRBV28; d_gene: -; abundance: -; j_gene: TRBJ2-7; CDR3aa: CASSLPGGYYEQYF; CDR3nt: TGTGCCAGCAGTTTACCAGGGGGGTACTACGAGCAGTACTTC
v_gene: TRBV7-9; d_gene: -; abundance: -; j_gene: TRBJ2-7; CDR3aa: CASSDDGQSSYEQYF; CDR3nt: TGTGCCAGCAGCGACGATGGGCAATCCTCCTACGAGCAGTACTTC
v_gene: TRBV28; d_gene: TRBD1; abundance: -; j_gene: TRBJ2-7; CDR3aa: CASSSGQAFRSQYF; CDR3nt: TGTGCCAGCAGTTCCGGACAGGCCTTTAGATCGCAGTACTTC
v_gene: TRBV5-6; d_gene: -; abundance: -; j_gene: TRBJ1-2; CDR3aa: CASTPRGRGNYGYTF; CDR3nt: TGTGCCAGCACCCCCCGGGGCAGGGGCAACTATGGCTACACCTTC
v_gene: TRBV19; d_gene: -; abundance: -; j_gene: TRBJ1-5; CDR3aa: CASSIQQVYSNQPQHF; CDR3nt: TGTGCCAGTAGTATCCAACAGGTGTATAGCAATCAGCCCCAGCATTTT
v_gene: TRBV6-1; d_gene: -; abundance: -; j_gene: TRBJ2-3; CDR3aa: CASSEAYGSADTQYF; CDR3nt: TGTGCCAGCAGTGAAGCGTACGGGAGCGCAGATACGCAGTATTTT
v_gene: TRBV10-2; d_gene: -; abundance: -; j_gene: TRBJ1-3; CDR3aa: CASRPKQGVNTIYF; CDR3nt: TGCGCCAGCAGACCTAAACAGGGAGTGAACACCATATATTTT
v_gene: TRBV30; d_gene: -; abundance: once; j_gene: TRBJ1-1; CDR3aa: CAWTRDSEAFF; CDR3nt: TGTGCCTGGACTCGGGATTCCGAAGCTTTCTTT
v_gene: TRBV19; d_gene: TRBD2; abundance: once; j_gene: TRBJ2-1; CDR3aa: CASSPLEAGGGNEQFF; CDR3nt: TGTGCCAGTAGTCCATTGGAAGCGGGAGGGGGCAATGAGCAGTTCTTC
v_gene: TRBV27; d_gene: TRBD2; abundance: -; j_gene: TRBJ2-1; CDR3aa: CASSRLADYNEQFF; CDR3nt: TGTGCCAGCAGTAGACTAGCTGATTACAATGAGCAGTTCTTC
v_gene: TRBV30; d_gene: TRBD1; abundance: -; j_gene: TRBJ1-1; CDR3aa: CAWSPFRTGESEAFF; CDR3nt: TGTGCCTGGAGTCCATTTCGGACAGGGGAGTCTGAAGCTTTCTTT
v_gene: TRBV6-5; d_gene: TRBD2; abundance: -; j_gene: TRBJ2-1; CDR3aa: CASRRTSDHEQFF; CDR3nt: TGTGCCAGCAGACGAACTAGCGACCACGAGCAGTTCTTC
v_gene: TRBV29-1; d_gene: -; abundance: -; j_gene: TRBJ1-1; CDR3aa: CSVAPLTGITEAFF; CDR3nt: TGCAGCGTTGCTCCCTTGACAGGAATCACTGAAGCTTTCTTT